These T cell receptor beta chains were read from a single sample in a study of blood T cell repertoires in COVID-19. The assay was immunoSEQ multiplex PCR, and TCRdb's table has in-frame clones only and misses some. The sample holds about 210,000 clones, around 86% seen once. The sample taken for sequencing was PBMCs or T cells enriched from blood (not recorded which). Receptor source: a man aged 25 to 40 in a cohort exposed to, infected with or recovered from COVID-19 (not recorded which). Each CDR3 is given with its conserved first and last residue. A D gene is named only where the DNA matches it firmly. Rows may omit the clone size; those that give it use once, few, many or a size class.

J: TRBJ1-1; size: once; D: TRBD1; V: TRBV7-9; DNA: TGTGCCAGCACCGCGAGACAGGGGGATGAAGCTTTCTTT; CDR3: CASTARQGDEAFF
J: TRBJ2-7; size: NA; D: NA; V: TRBV4-1; DNA: TGCGCCAGCAGCCAAGATGGTGGCGGTAGCTCCTACGAGCAGTACTTC; CDR3: CASSQDGGGSSYEQYF
J: TRBJ1-4; size: NA; D: NA; V: TRBV5-1; DNA: TGCGCCAGCAGAACGACAGGAAGTGAAAAACTGTTTTTT; CDR3: CASRTTGSEKLFF
J: TRBJ1-1; size: NA; D: TRBD1; V: TRBV24-1; DNA: TGTGCCACCAGTACGGCACAGGGGGTGGCCACTGAAGCTTTCTTT; CDR3: CATSTAQGVATEAFF
J: TRBJ2-1; size: NA; D: TRBD2; V: TRBV18; DNA: TGTGCCAGCTCACCAGTCCCGGGAGGCACCTACAATGAGCAGTTCTTC; CDR3: CASSPVPGGTYNEQFF
J: TRBJ1-1; size: NA; D: NA; V: TRBV10-2; DNA: TGCGCCAGCACCACTATCGGAGGTATCACGAACACTGAAGCTTTCTTT; CDR3: CASTTIGGITNTEAFF
J: TRBJ2-3; size: NA; D: TRBD1; V: TRBV11-2; DNA: TGTGCCAGCAGCCTAGGGACAGGGGGCGGGGATACGCAGTATTTT; CDR3: CASSLGTGGGDTQYF
J: TRBJ1-1; size: NA; D: NA; V: TRBV28; DNA: TGTGCCAGCCGTCTTGAAGGGGTAGAGAGTCGGGCTGAAGCTTTCTTT; CDR3: CASRLEGVESRAEAFF
J: TRBJ2-7; size: NA; D: TRBD1; V: TRBV29-1; DNA: TGCAGCGTTGATGGGGGACAGGGTTTCTTTGGGCAGTACTTC; CDR3: CSVDGGQGFFGQYF
J: TRBJ2-7; size: NA; D: NA; V: TRBV7-3; DNA: TGTGCCAGCAGCCGCGACAGTGGGGCCGAGCAGTACTTC; CDR3: CASSRDSGAEQYF
J: TRBJ1-2; size: NA; D: NA; V: TRBV28; DNA: TGTGCCAGCAGTTCCCGGGATCGCCTTTGGGATGGCTACACCTTC; CDR3: CASSSRDRLWDGYTF
J: TRBJ2-1; size: NA; D: TRBD2; V: TRBV7-2; DNA: TGTGCCAGCAGATCGACTAGCGGGAGCCACAATGAGCAGTTCTTC; CDR3: CASRSTSGSHNEQFF
J: TRBJ2-6; size: NA; D: TRBD1; V: TRBV5-1; DNA: TGCGCCAGCAGCTTAGGACAGGCCGGGGCCAACGTCCTGACTTTC; CDR3: CASSLGQAGANVLTF
J: TRBJ2-1; size: NA; D: NA; V: TRBV6-2/TRBV6-3; DNA: TGTGCCAGCAGTTATCAGGGTATGGGTGAGCAGTTCTTC; CDR3: CASSYQGMGEQFF
J: TRBJ1-3; size: NA; D: NA; V: TRBV9; DNA: TGTGCCAGCAGCGTAGCGTCGGGTACCGGAAACACCATATATTTT; CDR3: CASSVASGTGNTIYF
J: TRBJ2-1; size: NA; D: NA; V: TRBV5-1; DNA: TGCGCCAGCAGCCCCGGGGGTGGGACGAACCTTAGGCAGTTCTTC; CDR3: CASSPGGGTNLRQFF
J: TRBJ1-4; size: NA; D: NA; V: TRBV5-1; DNA: TGCGCCAGCAGCTTACGAAGCGATATGGCTCTTGAAAAACTGTTTTTT; CDR3: CASSLRSDMALEKLFF
J: TRBJ2-7; size: NA; D: NA; V: TRBV4-1; DNA: TGCGCCAGCAGCCAAGATCCTATCGGCTACGAGCAGTACTTC; CDR3: CASSQDPIGYEQYF
J: TRBJ2-3; size: few; D: NA; V: TRBV5-8; DNA: TGTGCCAGCATCCCCTTGGAGGCGTGGACAGATACGCAGTATTTT; CDR3: CASIPLEAWTDTQYF
J: TRBJ2-3; size: NA; D: TRBD2; V: TRBV4-2; DNA: TGTGCCAGCAGCCGAGCTACTAGCGGGGAAAACACAGATACGCAGTATTTT; CDR3: CASSRATSGENTDTQYF
J: TRBJ1-6; size: NA; D: NA; V: TRBV7-9; DNA: TGTGCCAGCAGCCGTACAACGGGGAGGGTACAGAGTTCACCCCTCCACTTT; CDR3: CASSRTTGRVQSSPLHF
J: TRBJ1-5; size: NA; D: NA; V: TRBV7-6; DNA: TGTGCCAGCAGCTTATGGGCAGACCCCAATCAGCCCCAGCATTTT; CDR3: CASSLWADPNQPQHF
J: TRBJ2-7; size: NA; D: NA; V: TRBV5-1; DNA: TGCGCCAGCAGCTTGCAGGCGAACTACGAGCAGTACTTC; CDR3: CASSLQANYEQYF
J: TRBJ2-2; size: NA; D: TRBD2; V: TRBV7-3; DNA: TGTGCCAGCAGCCCCGCGGGCCCAGCGGGAGGGCCCGGGGAGCTGTTTTTT; CDR3: CASSPAGPAGGPGELFF
J: TRBJ2-5; size: NA; D: NA; V: TRBV9; DNA: TGTGCCAGCAGCGTAACCCTACAAGAGACCCAGTACTTC; CDR3: CASSVTLQETQYF
J: TRBJ2-7; size: NA; D: TRBD1; V: TRBV7-2; DNA: TGTGCCAGCAGCCGTGGGACAGGCGGGCGCGGCTCCTACGAGCAGTACTTC; CDR3: CASSRGTGGRGSYEQYF